The rows below give T cell receptor beta chains drawn from one sample of a study of T cells after yellow fever vaccination. TCRdb fed the 5' RACE reads into MiXCR, producing one record per CDR3 protein. Here the sample spans more than 450,000 distinct CDR3 sequences, about a fifth being singletons. Sequences were derived from PBMCs, sampled roughly 20 days after the first yellow fever vaccination. Receptor source: a man aged 18 to 35 who received the YFV17D yellow fever vaccine. Both conserved end residues are part of each CDR3. The D gene is left open where the match is weak. Size tells how often a clone was seen (once, few, many) or the class of an expanded clone, and some rows leave it out.

j_call d_call clone_size v_call cdr3_aa cdr3_nt
TRBJ1-4 - many TRBV23-1 CASSEKLFF TGCGCCAGCAGTGAAAAACTGTTTTTT
TRBJ2-1 TRBD2 - TRBV3-1 CASSQDWIAGASYNEQFF TGTGCCAGCAGCCAAGATTGGATAGCGGGGGCGTCCTACAATGAGCAGTTCTTC
TRBJ2-7 - few TRBV6-1 CASSRDAGERYEQYF TGTGCCAGCAGCAGAGATGCAGGGGAACGCTACGAGCAGTACTTC
TRBJ2-5 - - TRBV5-1 CASSLATDQETQYF TGCGCCAGCAGCTTGGCGACAGACCAAGAGACCCAGTACTTC
TRBJ2-7 - - TRBV7-8 CASSSQRTDSYEQYF TGTGCCAGCAGCTCTCAGAGGACAGATTCCTACGAGCAGTACTTC
TRBJ1-6 - few TRBV4-1 CASSPKALPDSPLHF TGCGCCAGCAGCCCCAAGGCATTACCAGATTCACCCCTCCACTTT
TRBJ2-5 - - TRBV7-3 CASSLNAQGSQETQYF TGTGCCAGCAGCTTAAACGCTCAGGGGAGCCAAGAGACCCAGTACTTC
TRBJ2-3 - few TRBV19 CASRRQYTQYF TGTGCCAGCCGTCGACAGTATACGCAGTATTTT
TRBJ1-3 - - TRBV10-3 CAIRDLRSGNTIYF TGTGCCATCAGAGACTTGCGCTCTGGAAACACCATATATTTT
TRBJ2-2 TRBD2 - TRBV7-3 CASSSGLAGMNGELFF TGTGCCAGCAGCTCGGGACTAGCGGGGATGAACGGGGAGCTGTTTTTT
TRBJ1-1 - once TRBV6-1 CASRNGWGDTEAFF TGTGCCAGCAGAAACGGGTGGGGAGACACTGAAGCTTTCTTT
TRBJ2-7 TRBD2 - TRBV5-1 CASNLGLAGPYEQYF TGCGCCAGCAACCTTGGACTAGCGGGGCCCTACGAGCAGTACTTC
TRBJ2-2 - few TRBV14 CASSQKLTGELFF TGTGCCAGCAGCCAAAAACTCACCGGGGAGCTGTTTTTT
TRBJ2-7 - few TRBV18 CASSAAGYSDEQYF TGTGCCAGCTCAGCCGCCGGCTACAGTGACGAGCAGTACTTC